This TCR beta chain emerged from a study of T cells in Graves' hyperthyroidism and ophthalmopathy. The CDR3 length is 14 residues. Germline V gene data show CDR1 as DFQATT and CDR2 as SNEGSKA (reference sequence). V was pared by 5 bases and J by 4 bases, with 17 bases between. This clonotype was picked up many times. The antigen remains unidentified. Lactation, pregnancy, other autoimmune disease or uncontrolled infection led to exclusion of patients. Each 10 ml fresh peripheral blood draw supplied the PBMCs. TCR beta CDR3 region amplification was performed from RNA transcripts. A first-round RT-PCR of the TCR CDR3 used the HTBI primer set. One entry per CDR3 protein results from TCRdb running MiXCR on the multiplex PCR reads. The table has approximately 600,000 distinct CDR3 sequences, over 12% seen once. Overall study findings and caveats: In the analysis, a 13 V-J model separated ophthalmopathy from stable hyperthyroidism. Clonotypes that were expanded in thyroid above 0.001 mostly appeared in blood too.

The V and J genes are TRBV20-1 and TRBJ2-5; D perhaps matches TRBD2 (7 bases). The sequenced sample consisted of blood. This receptor was obtained from a young woman with Graves' ophthalmopathy. CDR3 sequence (DNA): TGCAGTGCTCTTAGAGGGGGGGCTGGAGAGACCCAGTACTTC. Its protein is CSALRGGAGETQYF.